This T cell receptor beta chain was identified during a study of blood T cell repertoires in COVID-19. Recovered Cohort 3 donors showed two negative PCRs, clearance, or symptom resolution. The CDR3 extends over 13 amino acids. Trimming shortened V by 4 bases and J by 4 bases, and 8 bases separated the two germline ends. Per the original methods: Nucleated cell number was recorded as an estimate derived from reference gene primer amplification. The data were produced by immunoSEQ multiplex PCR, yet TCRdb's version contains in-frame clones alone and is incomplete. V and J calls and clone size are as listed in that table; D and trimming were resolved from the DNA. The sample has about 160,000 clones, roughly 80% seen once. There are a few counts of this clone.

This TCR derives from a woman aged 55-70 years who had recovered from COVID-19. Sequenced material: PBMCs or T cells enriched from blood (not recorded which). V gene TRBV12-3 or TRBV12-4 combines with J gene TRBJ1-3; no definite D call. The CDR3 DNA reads TGTGCCAGCAGTTCGGGGTTGGGAAACACCATATATTTT. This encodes CASSSGLGNTIYF.